This T cell receptor (beta chain) was identified during a study of beta chain features in type 1 diabetes. The study's findings and limits: Naive, central memory and Treg TCRB repertoires seemed to resemble each other more closely in patients than they did in healthy donors. Moderate yet significant TCRB CDR3 shortening was seen in Type 1 diabetes patients in all four CD4+ subsets.

This clone was observed a handful of times. What it recognizes is unknown. The CDR3 is 14 amino acids. Germline V gene sequence: CDR1 SGHVS, CDR2 FQNEAQ. With V trimmed by 6 bases and J by 6 bases, 9 bases remained unmatched. What was sequenced were expressed TCRB transcripts, since all of the isolated RNA had been reverse transcribed. Measured with immunoSEQ multiplex PCR; TCRdb has only the in-frame clones, and not every one. The sample yields around 500,000 clones, approximately 10% seen once. The receptor's source is a young woman in good health. The chain combines TRBV7-8 with TRBJ1-1, with 8 bases fitting TRBD1. Specimen: naive CD4+ T cells from blood. The CDR3 region has the DNA TGTGCCAGCAGACCGGACAGGGCGAGCGCTGAAGCTTTCTTT. It is translated as CASRPDRASAEAFF.